This T cell receptor (beta chain) was retrieved from a study of human T cells and chemical hapten exposure. Study-level background: There were per-sample TCR yield variations, arising mainly from small pooled library volume differences.

This clonotype was seen a few times. Germline V lookup: CDR1 SGHVS, CDR2 FNYEAQ. The CDR3 covers 17 residues. J was trimmed by 0 bases and V by 2 bases; bases with no gene match: 8. A single record per CDR3 protein comes from TCRdb applying MiXCR to the RACE reads. Here the sample spans 350,000 to 400,000 distinct CDR3 sequences, approximately 5.1% being singletons. As for time point: pre-sensitization, week 0. This sample's treatment: therapeutic diphenylcyclopropenone sensitization with weekly scalp DPC. Sequencing was performed on whole blood, taken in connection with sensitization to the hapten diphenylcyclopropenone (DPC). The chain combines TRBV7-6 with TRBJ2-7; 9 bases match TRBD2. The receptor's source is a woman aged 50 to 60 with alopecia areata. Some clones in this sample may be carry-over from other donors' samples. The CDR3 coding sequence is TGTGCCAGCAGCTTACGAGCGGGGGGAACCAGCTCCTACGAGCAGTACTTC. Amino acid sequence: CASSLRAGGTSSYEQYF.